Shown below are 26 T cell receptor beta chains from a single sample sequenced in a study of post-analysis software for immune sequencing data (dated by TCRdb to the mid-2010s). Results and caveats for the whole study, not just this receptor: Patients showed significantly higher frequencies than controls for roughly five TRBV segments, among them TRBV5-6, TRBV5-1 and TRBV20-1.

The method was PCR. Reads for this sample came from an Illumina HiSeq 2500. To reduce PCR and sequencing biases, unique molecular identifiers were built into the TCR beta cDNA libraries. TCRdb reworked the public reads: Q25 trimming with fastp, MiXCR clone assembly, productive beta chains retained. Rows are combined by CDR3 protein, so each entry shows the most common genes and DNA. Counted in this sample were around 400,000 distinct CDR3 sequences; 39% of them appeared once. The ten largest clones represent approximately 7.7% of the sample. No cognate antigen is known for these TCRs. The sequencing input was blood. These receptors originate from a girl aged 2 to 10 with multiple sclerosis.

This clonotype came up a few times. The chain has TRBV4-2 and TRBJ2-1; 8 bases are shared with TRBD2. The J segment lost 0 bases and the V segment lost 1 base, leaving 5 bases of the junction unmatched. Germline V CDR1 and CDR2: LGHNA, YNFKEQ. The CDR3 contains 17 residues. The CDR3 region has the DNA TGTGCCAGCAGCCAAGTTAGCGCGGGAGGCTCCTACAATGAGCAGTTCTTC. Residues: CASSQVSAGGSYNEQFF.

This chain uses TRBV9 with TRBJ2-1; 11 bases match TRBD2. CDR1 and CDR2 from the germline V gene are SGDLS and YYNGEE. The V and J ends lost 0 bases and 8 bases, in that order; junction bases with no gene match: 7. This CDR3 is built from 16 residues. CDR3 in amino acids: CASSVEGSGRADEQFF. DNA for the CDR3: TGTGCCAGCAGCGTAGAGGGTAGCGGGAGGGCCGATGAGCAGTTCTTC.

The CDR3 sequence is CASSGPRAGGYQTQYF. DNA of the CDR3: TGTGCCAGCAGCGGCCCCAGGGCAGGGGGGTATCAGACCCAGTACTTC. V gene TRBV7-2 combines with J gene TRBJ2-5, with a tentative D call TRBD1 (7 bases). V gave up 5 bases and J gave up 6 bases, with 22 bases separating them. This CDR3 region has 16 residues. Germline V CDR1 and CDR2: SGHTA, FQGNSA.

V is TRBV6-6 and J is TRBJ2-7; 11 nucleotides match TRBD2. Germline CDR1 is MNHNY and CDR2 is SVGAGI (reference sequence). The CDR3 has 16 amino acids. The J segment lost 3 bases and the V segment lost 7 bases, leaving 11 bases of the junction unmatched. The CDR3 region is CASKPRLAGTNYEQYF. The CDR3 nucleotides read TGTGCCAGCAAACCAAGACTAGCGGGAACCAACTACGAGCAGTACTTC.

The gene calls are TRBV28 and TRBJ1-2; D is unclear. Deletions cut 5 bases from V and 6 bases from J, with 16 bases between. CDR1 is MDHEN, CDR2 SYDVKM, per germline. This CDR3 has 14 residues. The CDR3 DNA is TGTGCCAGCAGTCCATTCTTGGGCGTTCATGGCTACACCTTC. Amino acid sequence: CASSPFLGVHGYTF.

The CDR3, as DNA: TGCGCCAGCAGCACGGGACTAGCGGGGGCCTCTGGGGCCAACGTCCTGACTTTC. This sequence encodes CASSTGLAGASGANVLTF. This chain connects TRBV5-1 to TRBJ2-6; 14 bases agree with TRBD2. The CDR3 covers 18 residues. V lost 4 bases to trimming and J lost 0 bases; unmatched junction nucleotides: 3. Germline V gene lookup returns CDR1 SGHRS and CDR2 YFSETQ.

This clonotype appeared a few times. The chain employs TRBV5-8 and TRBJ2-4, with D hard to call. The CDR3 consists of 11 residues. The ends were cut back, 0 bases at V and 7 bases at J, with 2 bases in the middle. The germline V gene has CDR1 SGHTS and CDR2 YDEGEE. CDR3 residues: CASSLENIQYF. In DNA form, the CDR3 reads TGTGCCAGCAGCTTGGAGAACATTCAGTACTTC.

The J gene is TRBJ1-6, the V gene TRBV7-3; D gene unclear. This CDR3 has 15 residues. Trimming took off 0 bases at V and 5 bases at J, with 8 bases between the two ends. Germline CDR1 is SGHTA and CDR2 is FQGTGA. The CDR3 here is CASSLTLEDNSPLHF. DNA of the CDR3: TGTGCCAGCAGCTTAACGTTGGAGGATAATTCACCCCTCCACTTT.

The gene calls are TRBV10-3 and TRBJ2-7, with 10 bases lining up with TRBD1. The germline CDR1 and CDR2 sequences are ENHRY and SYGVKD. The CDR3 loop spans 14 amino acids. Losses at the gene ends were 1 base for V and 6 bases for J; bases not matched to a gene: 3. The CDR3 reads CAISELTGGGEQYF. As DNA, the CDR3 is TGTGCCATCAGTGAGTTGACAGGGGGCGGCGAGCAGTACTTC.

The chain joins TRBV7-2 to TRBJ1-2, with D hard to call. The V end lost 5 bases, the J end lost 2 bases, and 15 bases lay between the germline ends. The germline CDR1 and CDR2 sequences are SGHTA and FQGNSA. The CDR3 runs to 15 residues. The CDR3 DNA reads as TGTGCCAGCAGCCGTTCGGGCTTATCGAACTATGGCTACACCTTC. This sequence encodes CASSRSGLSNYGYTF.

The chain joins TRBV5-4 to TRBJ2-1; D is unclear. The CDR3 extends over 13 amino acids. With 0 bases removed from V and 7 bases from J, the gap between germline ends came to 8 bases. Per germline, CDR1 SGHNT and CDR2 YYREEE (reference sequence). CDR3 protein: CASSLEPSNEQFF. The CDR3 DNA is TGTGCCAGCAGCTTGGAACCCTCGAATGAGCAGTTCTTC.

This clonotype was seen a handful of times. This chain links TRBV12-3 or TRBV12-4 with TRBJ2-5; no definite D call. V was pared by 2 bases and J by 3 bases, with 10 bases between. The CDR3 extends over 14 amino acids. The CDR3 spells CASSLSSAEETQYF. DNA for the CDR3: TGTGCCAGCAGTTTATCTTCTGCGGAAGAGACCCAGTACTTC.

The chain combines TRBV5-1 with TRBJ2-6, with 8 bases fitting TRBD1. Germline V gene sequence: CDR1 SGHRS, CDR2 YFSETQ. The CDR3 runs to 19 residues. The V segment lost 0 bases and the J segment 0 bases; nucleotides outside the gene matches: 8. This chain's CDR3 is CASSLVGQGTFSGANVLTF. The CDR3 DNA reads TGCGCCAGCAGCTTGGTCGGACAGGGTACCTTCTCTGGGGCCAACGTCCTGACTTTC.

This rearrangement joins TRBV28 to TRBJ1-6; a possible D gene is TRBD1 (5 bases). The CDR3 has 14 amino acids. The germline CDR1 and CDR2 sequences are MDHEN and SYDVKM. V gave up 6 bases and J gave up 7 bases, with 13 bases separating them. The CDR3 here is CASRPGTLNSPLHF. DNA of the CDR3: TGTGCCAGCAGACCCGGGACGCTGAATTCACCCCTCCACTTT.

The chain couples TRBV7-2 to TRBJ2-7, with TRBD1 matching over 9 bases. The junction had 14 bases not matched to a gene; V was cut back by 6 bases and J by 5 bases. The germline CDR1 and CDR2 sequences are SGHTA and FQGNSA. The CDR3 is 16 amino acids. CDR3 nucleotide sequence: TGTGCCAGCAGTTCATTGGGGACAGGGCTTAACCACGAGCAGTACTTC. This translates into CASSSLGTGLNHEQYF.

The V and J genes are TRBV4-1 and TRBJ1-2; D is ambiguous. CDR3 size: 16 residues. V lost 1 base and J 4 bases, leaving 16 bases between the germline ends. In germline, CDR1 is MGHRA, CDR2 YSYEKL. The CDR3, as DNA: TGCGCCAGCAGCCAAGTTGCTATGTCGGTCCTCTATGGCTACACCTTC. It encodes CASSQVAMSVLYGYTF.

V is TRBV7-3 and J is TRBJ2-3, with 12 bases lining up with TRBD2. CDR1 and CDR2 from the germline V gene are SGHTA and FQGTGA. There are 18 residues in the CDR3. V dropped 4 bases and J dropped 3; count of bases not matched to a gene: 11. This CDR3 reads CASSSPLLGLAGTDTQYF. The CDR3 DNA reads TGTGCCAGCAGCTCTCCACTCTTAGGACTAGCGGGAACAGATACGCAGTATTTT.

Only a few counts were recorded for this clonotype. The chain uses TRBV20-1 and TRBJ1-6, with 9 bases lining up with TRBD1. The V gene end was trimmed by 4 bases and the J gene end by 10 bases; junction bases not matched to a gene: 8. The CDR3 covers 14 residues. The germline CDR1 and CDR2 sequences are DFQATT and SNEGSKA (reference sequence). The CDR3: CSATVGQGNSPLHF. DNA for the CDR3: TGCAGTGCTACAGTAGGACAGGGGAACTCACCCCTCCACTTT.

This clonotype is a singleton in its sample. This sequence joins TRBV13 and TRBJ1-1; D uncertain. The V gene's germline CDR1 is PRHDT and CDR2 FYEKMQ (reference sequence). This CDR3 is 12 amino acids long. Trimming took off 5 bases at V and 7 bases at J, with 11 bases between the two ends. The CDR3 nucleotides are TGTGCCAGCAGCCCATTTCGGGGTGAAGCTTTCTTT. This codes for CASSPFRGEAFF.

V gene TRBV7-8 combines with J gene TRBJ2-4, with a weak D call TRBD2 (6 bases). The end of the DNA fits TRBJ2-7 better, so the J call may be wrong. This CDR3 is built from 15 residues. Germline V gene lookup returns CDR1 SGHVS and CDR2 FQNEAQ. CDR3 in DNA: TGTGCCAGCAGCTTAAGCGGGCAGGGTCTTTACGAGCAGTACTTC. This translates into CASSLSGQGLYEQYF.

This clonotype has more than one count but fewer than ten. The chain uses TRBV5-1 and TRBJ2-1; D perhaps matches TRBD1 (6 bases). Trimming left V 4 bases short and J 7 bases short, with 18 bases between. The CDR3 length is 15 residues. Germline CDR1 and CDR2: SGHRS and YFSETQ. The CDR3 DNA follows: TGCGCCAGCAGCAACCGGGACACCGTTGTTAATGAGCAGTTCTTC. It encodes CASSNRDTVVNEQFF. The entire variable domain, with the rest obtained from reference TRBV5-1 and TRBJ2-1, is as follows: KAGVTQTPRYLIKTRGQQVTLSCSPISGHRSVSWYQQTPGQGLQFLFEYFSETQRNKGNFPGRFSGRQFSNSRSEMNVSTLELGDSALYLCASSNRDTVVNEQFFGPGTRLTVL.

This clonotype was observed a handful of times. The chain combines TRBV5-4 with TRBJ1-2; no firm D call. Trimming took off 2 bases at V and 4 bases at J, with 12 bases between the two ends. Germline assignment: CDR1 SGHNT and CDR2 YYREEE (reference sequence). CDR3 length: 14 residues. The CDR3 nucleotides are TGTGCCAGCAGCTTTGGTGTCGGCTCCTATGGCTACACCTTC. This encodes CASSFGVGSYGYTF.

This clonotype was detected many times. In DNA form, the CDR3 reads TGTGCCAGCAGCCGGGACAGAACCTACGAGCAGTACTTC. Its protein product is CASSRDRTYEQYF. This rearrangement joins TRBV7-3 to TRBJ2-7, with 7 bases that match TRBD1. V dropped 5 bases and J dropped 2; count of bases not matched to a gene: 3. The germline V gene has CDR1 SGHTA and CDR2 FQGTGA. The CDR3 extends over 13 amino acids.

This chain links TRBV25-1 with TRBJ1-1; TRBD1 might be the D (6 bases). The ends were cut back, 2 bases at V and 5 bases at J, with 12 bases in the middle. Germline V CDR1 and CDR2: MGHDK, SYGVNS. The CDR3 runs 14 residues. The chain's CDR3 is CASSETGTGTEAFF. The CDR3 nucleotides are TGTGCCAGCAGTGAAACAGGGACGGGTACTGAAGCTTTCTTT.

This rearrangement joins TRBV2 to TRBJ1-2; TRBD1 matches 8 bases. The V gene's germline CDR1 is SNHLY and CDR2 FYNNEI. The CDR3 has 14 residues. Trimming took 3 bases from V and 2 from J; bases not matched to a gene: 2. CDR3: CASSDGQGNYGYTF. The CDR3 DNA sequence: TGTGCCAGCAGTGATGGACAGGGCAACTATGGCTACACCTTC. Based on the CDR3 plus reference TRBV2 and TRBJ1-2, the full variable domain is EPEVTQTPSHQVTQMGQEVILRCVPISNHLYFYWYRQILGQKVEFLVSFYNNEISEKSEIFDDQFSVERPDGSNFTLKIRSTKLEDSAMYFCASSDGQGNYGYTFGSGTRLTVV.

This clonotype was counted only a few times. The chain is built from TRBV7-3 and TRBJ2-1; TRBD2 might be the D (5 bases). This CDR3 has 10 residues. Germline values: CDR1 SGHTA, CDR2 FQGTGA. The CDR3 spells CAYRGYEQFF. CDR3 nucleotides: TGTGCTTATCGAGGGTATGAGCAGTTCTTC.